The 29 T cell receptor beta chains below were found in one sample sequenced in a study of tumor-infiltrating lymphocytes in primary liver carcinoma. From 500 ng total RNA, TCR beta cDNA was generated with a primer in the constant region. ARM-PCR was slightly modified, and three nested multiplex PCR rounds with it gave rise to the TCR beta libraries. A C-beta reverse primer and TRBV1-TRBV30 forward primers served in each of the first two PCR rounds, at roughly 10 cycles apiece. TCRdb reprocessed the multiplex PCR reads via MiXCR and lists one record per CDR3 protein. The sample records 320,000 or so distinct CDR3 sequences, more than 55% being singletons. Unsorted whole blood yielded blood RNA, and germline DNA was extracted as well. The specimen sequenced was peripheral blood. The receptors were sampled from a man aged 40-55 years with primary liver carcinoma and hepatitis B virus infection.

In regard to this clonotype: One base away lies a much larger clone, so this may be a sequencing read error. This chain links TRBV6-5 with TRBJ1-2; perhaps TRBD1 as D (6 bases). Germline CDR1 reads MNHEY; CDR2 reads SVGAGI. The CDR3 runs to 18 residues. V was shortened by 7 bases and J by 8 bases, with 32 bases between the two germline ends. CDR3 in amino acids: CASILALQPGHRIGGYTF. CDR3 sequence (DNA): TGTGCCAGCATTCTAGCGTTGCAGCCGGGACACCGAATCGGAGGCTACACCTTC.

The chain joins TRBV30 to TRBJ2-3, with D perhaps matching TRBD1 (6 bases). The CDR3 sequence is 14 residues long. Germline CDR1 and CDR2: GTSNPN and SVGIG (reference sequence). V lost 1 base, J lost 3 bases, and 11 bases lay in between. CDR3 region: CAWSDSRGTDTQYF. The CDR3 coding sequence is TGTGCCTGGAGTGACAGTAGGGGGACAGATACGCAGTATTTT.

Comments on this clonotype: A much larger clonotype is one base distant, so this may be a read error. This sequence joins TRBV6-5 and TRBJ2-1, with a weak D call TRBD1 (6 bases). V lost 6 bases, J lost 3 bases, and 15 bases lay in between. This CDR3 spans 15 amino acids. Germline CDR1 reads MNHEY; CDR2 reads SVGAGI. The CDR3: CASSDPGAVYNEQFF. The CDR3 nucleotides read TGTGCCAGCAGCGACCCAGGGGCCGTCTACAATGAGCAGTTCTTC.

V and J are TRBV13 and TRBJ2-7; D not resolved. Per the germline V gene, CDR1 is PRHDT and CDR2 is FYEKMQ (reference sequence). Trimming took off 0 bases at V and 0 bases at J, with 12 bases between the two ends. This CDR3 comprises 16 residues. The CDR3 DNA reads as TGTGCCAGCAGCTTAGGCGGCGCGCCCAGCTCCTACGAGCAGTACTTC. It encodes CASSLGGAPSSYEQYF.

CDR3 nucleotide sequence: TGTGCCAGCATCCTCCGGGACAGCCCCTACAATGAGCAGTTCTTC. Translated, it gives CASILRDSPYNEQFF. The chain joins TRBV6-1 to TRBJ2-1; 7 bases align to TRBD1. The CDR3 extends over 15 amino acids. Trimming at V came to 7 bases and at J to 2 bases, leaving 8 bases not matched to a gene. Germline lookup yields CDR1 MNHNS and CDR2 SASEGT.

Note on this clonotype: This could be a read error, since a much larger clone is one nucleotide away. The CDR3 DNA reads as TGTGTCAGCAGTTACTCCGGAGGGAGGGCTGAAGCTTTCTTT. Protein product: CVSSYSGGRAEAFF. This rearrangement joins TRBV6-5 to TRBJ1-1; D unresolved. CDR3 length: 14 amino acids. Germline V gene lookup returns CDR1 MNHEY and CDR2 SVGAGI.

This clonotype was seen more than once but under ten times. A much larger clonotype is one base distant, so this may be a read error. V usage is TRBV4-3 and J usage is TRBJ2-2, with D possibly being TRBD2 (5 bases). The CDR3 is 17 amino acids. The germline V gene encodes CDR1 LGHNA and CDR2 YSLEER. CDR3 coding DNA: TGCGTCAGCAGCCTCCTTCTAGCAGGCGCGAACACCGGGGAGCTGTTTTTT. Protein sequence: CVSSLLLAGANTGELFF.

This clonotype was counted between two and nine times. This may arise from a read error, as a much more abundant clone is one base away. The rearrangement joins TRBV6-5 to TRBJ1-2; D not certain. The CDR3 totals 12 residues. Germline lookup yields CDR1 MNHEY and CDR2 SVGAGI. The DNA for the CDR3 is TGTACCAGCAGAATGACAAGCTATGGCTACACCTTC. Translated, it gives CTSRMTSYGYTF.

The gene calls are TRBV5-1 and TRBJ2-7; tentatively, D is TRBD1 (6 bases). The germline V gene encodes CDR1 SGHRS and CDR2 YFSETQ. Trimming stripped 0 bases from V and 0 bases from J, with 10 bases between. This CDR3 is built from 15 residues. The chain's CDR3 is CASSLAGQSSYEQYF. For the CDR3, the DNA is TGCGCCAGCAGCTTGGCTGGACAGAGCTCCTACGAGCAGTACTTC.

Comment on this clonotype: This may come from a read error, since a much larger clone is one base off. J is TRBJ2-5 and V is TRBV6-1, with 7 bases identical to TRBD2. The CDR3 has 17 residues. The ends lost 7 bases at V and 1 base at J; junction bases unmatched: 15. CDR1 is MNHNS and CDR2 is SASEGT in the germline V gene. Here the CDR3 reads CASNAPFRTGGQETQYF. In DNA form, the CDR3 reads TGTGCCAGCAATGCTCCATTTCGGACGGGAGGCCAAGAGACCCAGTACTTC.

The J gene is TRBJ2-1, the V gene TRBV11-2; 7 bases are shared with TRBD2. Germline CDR1 is SGHAT and CDR2 is FQNNGV. V shed 0 bases and J 8 bases; nucleotides not matched to a gene: 7. The CDR3 is made up of 15 amino acids. CDR3 loop: CASSLEFGGGDEQFF. DNA for the CDR3: TGTGCCAGCAGCTTAGAATTTGGGGGAGGGGATGAGCAGTTCTTC.

This clonotype was seen a handful of times. The chain has TRBV5-6 and TRBJ1-4, with TRBD1 identical over 8 bases. The CDR3 is made up of 14 amino acids. CDR1 and CDR2 from the germline V gene are SGHDT and YYEEEE. The ends lost 3 bases at V and 13 bases at J; junction bases unmatched: 11. The CDR3, as DNA: TGTGCCAGCAGCTCGCGTCTCGGGACAGGCTTACTGTTTTTT. This sequence encodes CASSSRLGTGLLFF.

Worth noting for this clonotype: An end of the junction does not agree with germline; a read error may underlie this. The chain links TRBV4-3 to TRBJ1-4; TRBD1 might be the D (5 bases). The germline CDR1 and CDR2 sequences are LGHNA and YSLEER. The CDR3 length is 16 residues. The CDR3 DNA reads as TGCGGCAGCAGCGCGCGCCGAGCAGGGACTAATGAAAAACTGTTTTTT. Translation: CGSSARRAGTNEKLFF.

This clonotype was detected only a few times. The genes are TRBV13 and TRBJ2-5; TRBD1 matches 8 bases. J lost 5 bases, V lost 5 bases, and 7 bases had no gene match. The germline CDR1 and CDR2 sequences are PRHDT and FYEKMQ (reference sequence). The CDR3 spans 14 residues. In nucleotides, the CDR3 is TGTGCCAGCAGCGGACAGGGTCGGATCGAGACCCAGTACTTC. Translation gives CASSGQGRIETQYF.

As concerns this clonotype: This clone may be a read error of a much larger clone one base away. This chain joins TRBV7-8 and TRBJ2-4; 8 bases fit TRBD2. Germline V gives CDR1 SGHVS, CDR2 FQNEAQ. The CDR3 has 14 residues. For the CDR3, the DNA is TGTGTCAGCAGCCCCCGGGAGGGGCAAAACATTCAGTACTTC. Its translation: CVSSPREGQNIQYF.

This clonotype was picked up a small number of times. V is TRBV5-1 and J is TRBJ2-2; 8 bases match TRBD1. The V gene end was trimmed by 2 bases and the J gene end by 3 bases; junction bases not matched to a gene: 3. The length of the CDR3 is 15 residues. Germline V gene lookup returns CDR1 SGHRS and CDR2 YFSETQ. CDR3 nucleotide sequence: TGCGCCAGCAGCTTAATGACAGGGGACACCGGGGAGCTGTTTTTT. It encodes CASSLMTGDTGELFF.

J is TRBJ2-3 and V is TRBV14; unclear D gene. The CDR3 spans 13 residues. Trimming took 5 bases from V and 0 from J, leaving 6 bases between them. Germline lookup yields CDR1 SGHDN and CDR2 FVKESK. CDR3: CASSIPSTDTQYF. The DNA of the CDR3 is TGTGCCAGCAGCATACCTAGCACAGATACGCAGTATTTT.

For this clonotype: One junction end does not reproduce the germline sequence, and a read error may be involved. The J gene is TRBJ2-7, the V gene TRBV24-1, with TRBD2 matching 10 bases. This CDR3 contains 15 residues. Germline assignment: CDR1 KGHDR and CDR2 SFDVKD. The DNA for the CDR3 is TGTGCCACCAGTGATCGGACTAGCGGAGCCTACGAGCGGTACTTC. This gives the protein CATSDRTSGAYERYF.

This clonotype has only a few counts. One junction end does not reproduce the germline sequence, and a read error may be involved. The V gene is TRBV5-5, the J gene TRBJ1-5; D unclear. The CDR3 loop spans 13 amino acids. The germline V gene encodes CDR1 SGHKS and CDR2 YYEKEE (reference sequence). For the CDR3, the DNA is TGTGTCAGCAGCGCTGGGGAGAATCAGCCCCAGCATTTT. It translates to CVSSAGENQPQHF.

As for this clonotype: This may arise from a read error, as a much more abundant clone is one base away. This chain connects TRBV4-3 to TRBJ2-7; D might be TRBD2 (6 bases). Germline CDR1 is LGHNA and CDR2 is YSLEER. Trimming cost V 0 bases and J 0 bases, with 12 bases left between them. This CDR3 is 16 amino acids long. The CDR3 DNA reads TGCGCCAGCAGCCAAGAAATAGCGGCGAACTCCTACGAGCAGTACTTC. This codes for CASSQEIAANSYEQYF.

In this sample, this clonotype turned up a few times. This rearrangement joins TRBV7-9 to TRBJ1-1; no clear D gene. Trimming removed 4 bases from V and 3 bases from J, with 12 bases in between. This CDR3 spans 14 amino acids. Germline V CDR1 and CDR2: SEHNR, FQNEAQ (reference sequence). In nucleotides, the CDR3 is TGTGCCAGCAGCTATCCTCCGGGGTACACTGAAGCTTTCTTT. Translated: CASSYPPGYTEAFF.

With respect to this clonotype: Germline is not matched at one junction end, which may reflect a read error. The chain employs TRBV6-1 and TRBJ1-5, with 7 bases identical to TRBD1. Germline CDR1 and CDR2: MNHNS and SASEGT. The CDR3 length is 14 residues. The CDR3 loop reads CTSSVVQGYQPQHF. Written as DNA, the CDR3 is TGTACCAGCAGTGTGGTACAGGGGTATCAGCCCCAGCATTTT.

With regard to this clonotype: The junction departs from germline at one end; a sequencing error may be responsible. CDR3 DNA: TGTACCAGCAGTTACTCGTGGTCTAGCGGGAGTACCAGGGAGCTGTTTTTT. It translates to CTSSYSWSSGSTRELFF. V gene TRBV6-5 combines with J gene TRBJ2-2; 10 nucleotides match TRBD2. The germline V gene encodes CDR1 MNHEY and CDR2 SVGAGI. The CDR3 spans 17 residues.

Notes on this clonotype: Because the CDR3 is missing its conserved closing phenylalanine or tryptophan, this is likely a read error. The chain employs TRBV5-4 and TRBJ2-3, with D uncertain. Germline CDR1 SGHNT, CDR2 YYREEE (reference sequence). This CDR3 is 16 amino acids long. Trimming took off 4 bases at V and 0 bases at J, with 15 bases between the two ends. In DNA form, the CDR3 reads TGTGCCAGCAGCCCCTTCTTCGACGGAAGCACAGATACGCAGTATCTT. This codes for CASSPFFDGSTDTQYL.

This clonotype was seen only once. The germline gene is not matched at one end of the junction; a read error may be the cause. The chain employs TRBV6-5 and TRBJ2-3, with D unresolved. The germline V gene encodes CDR1 MNHEY and CDR2 SVGAGI. The CDR3 has 18 amino acids. The CDR3 loop reads CVSSYSRRPLGSTDTQYF. CDR3 sequence (DNA): TGTGTCAGCAGTTACTCTCGGAGACCCTTAGGGAGCACAGATACGCAGTATTTT.

This clonotype has only a few counts. The CDR3 end shows no conserved phenylalanine or tryptophan, and so a read error is likely. The chain couples TRBV29-1 to TRBJ2-1, with 8 nucleotides matching TRBD2. Trimming cost V 4 bases and J 7 bases; bases outside gene matches: 12. The CDR3 spans 15 residues. Germline loops: CDR1 SQVTM, CDR2 ANQGSEA. In nucleotides, the CDR3 is TGCAGCGTTGTCTTCGCGGGAGGAAGAGGGAATGAGCAGTTCATC. Translating gives CSVVFAGGRGNEQFI.

About this clonotype itself: A read error may explain this, as a much larger clone is one base away. This chain connects TRBV6-5 to TRBJ2-1, with D possibly being TRBD1 (6 bases). CDR1 is MNHEY, CDR2 SVGAGI, per germline. This CDR3 has 13 amino acids. V lost 8 bases, J lost 10 bases, and 18 bases lay in between. Written as DNA, the CDR3 is TGTGCCAGCCGGTGGGCCAGGGGCTACGAGCAGTTCTTC. Encoded protein: CASRWARGYEQFF.

Concerning this clonotype: At one end, the junction sequence differs from germline, possibly due to a read error. The gene calls are TRBV11-3 and TRBJ2-2; D uncertain. The CDR3 spans 14 residues. Germline V lookup: CDR1 SGHNT, CDR2 YENEEA. The CDR3 DNA reads TGTGTCAGCAGCTTGATCCCCCACACGGGGGAGCTGTTTTTT. It yields the protein CVSSLIPHTGELFF.

The rearrangement joins TRBV11-2 to TRBJ2-4, with D uncertain. The CDR3 runs to 13 residues. CDR1 is SGHAT, CDR2 FQNNGV, per germline. With 0 bases removed from V and 5 bases from J, the gap between germline ends came to 5 bases. The CDR3 nucleotides are TGTGCCAGCAGCTTAGACAGCCAAAACATTCAGTACTTC. Residues: CASSLDSQNIQYF.